These T cell receptor beta chains were read from a single sample in a study of type 1 regulatory T cells. For these receptors, no antigen is known. TCRdb ran MiXCR on the reads and lists one entry per CDR3 protein. The profile covers about 42,000 distinct CDR3 sequences, with roughly an eighth appearing a single time and 8% to 10% taken by the ten largest. Sequenced material: cultured non-Tr1 T cells, either the whole culture or a sorted T cell fraction (not recorded which). The receptor set was obtained from a human donor in good health. Each CDR3 is given with its conserved first and last residue. Fields, in order: clone size, D gene, V gene, J gene, CDR3 protein, CDR3 DNA. A D gene is named only where the DNA matches it firmly. Clone size, where shown, is once, few, many, or a class for clones that have expanded.

NA	TRBD2	TRBV6-2/TRBV6-3	TRBJ2-3	CASRTAGPATDTQYF	TGTGCCAGCAGGACAGCGGGACCAGCCACAGATACGCAGTATTTT
few	TRBD1	TRBV27	TRBJ2-7	CASSLKGQGFSYEQYF	TGTGCCAGCAGTTTAAAGGGACAGGGATTCTCCTACGAGCAGTACTTC
many	NA	TRBV5-1	TRBJ2-7	CASSLYGYEQYF	TGCGCCAGCAGCTTGTATGGTTACGAGCAGTACTTC
many	NA	TRBV7-9	TRBJ1-1	CASSFLQGRETEAFF	TGTGCCAGCAGCTTTTTACAGGGAAGAGAGACTGAAGCTTTCTTT
many	NA	TRBV20-1	TRBJ2-1	CSARPERDIKFF	TGCAGTGCTAGACCAGAAAGGGATATCAAGTTCTTC
many	TRBD1	TRBV12-3/TRBV12-4	TRBJ1-6	CASSFQGAWSPLHF	TGTGCCAGCAGTTTCCAGGGGGCATGGTCACCCCTCCACTTT
NA	NA	TRBV6-2/TRBV6-3	TRBJ1-2	CAGSYRYPDGGYTF	TGTGCCGGCAGTTACAGGTACCCGGACGGCGGCTACACCTTC
few	NA	TRBV24-1	TRBJ2-1	CATNDARPSSYNEQFF	TGTGCCACCAATGACGCCAGACCTAGCTCCTACAATGAGCAGTTCTTC
many	NA	TRBV18	TRBJ2-6	CASSPPSGANVLTF	TGTGCCAGCTCACCCCCGTCGGGGGCCAACGTCCTGACTTTC
NA	NA	TRBV28	TRBJ2-7	CASRVKPYEQYF	TGTGCCAGCAGAGTCAAACCCTACGAGCAGTACTTC
few	NA	TRBV18	TRBJ2-7	CASSPSKLAVYEQYF	TGTGCCAGCTCACCTTCGAAGCTAGCAGTCTACGAGCAGTACTTC
many	NA	TRBV5-5	TRBJ1-1	CASGSQVNTEAFF	TGTGCCAGCGGGTCACAGGTGAACACTGAAGCTTTCTTT
many	TRBD2	TRBV5-1	TRBJ2-2	CASSRRGDLNTGELFF	TGCGCCAGCAGCCGGCGGGGGGACCTCAACACCGGGGAGCTGTTTTTT
few	NA	TRBV15	TRBJ2-3	CATSRGRGGADTQYF	TGTGCCACCAGCAGAGGGAGGGGTGGCGCAGATACGCAGTATTTT
NA	TRBD2	TRBV12-3/TRBV12-4	TRBJ2-1	CASSLTSGRAGEQFF	TGTGCCAGCAGTCTGACTAGCGGGAGGGCCGGTGAGCAGTTCTTC
NA	NA	TRBV9	TRBJ1-2	CASSQGDYGYTF	TGTGCCAGCAGCCAAGGGGACTATGGCTACACCTTC
few	TRBD2	TRBV5-1	TRBJ2-5	CASSLELAGFQETQYF	TGCGCCAGCAGCTTGGAACTAGCGGGCTTCCAAGAGACCCAGTACTTC
NA	TRBD1	TRBV27	TRBJ1-2	CASSPRGDYGYTF	TGTGCCAGCAGTCCCAGGGGGGACTATGGCTACACCTTC
few	NA	TRBV12-3/TRBV12-4	TRBJ2-4	CASCLGLQNIQYF	TGTGCCAGCTGCCTGGGGCTCCAAAACATTCAGTACTTC
few	NA	TRBV5-4	TRBJ2-2	CASSLVTGGGELFF	TGTGCCAGCAGCCTGGTGACAGGCGGCGGGGAGCTGTTTTTT
many	NA	TRBV28	TRBJ1-6	CASSRAGNSPLHF	TGTGCCAGCAGCCGGGCCGGCAATTCACCCCTCCACTTT
many	TRBD2	TRBV7-2	TRBJ2-1	CASSLLSGRVNEQFF	TGTGCCAGCAGCTTGCTTTCCGGGAGGGTAAATGAGCAGTTCTTC
NA	NA	TRBV5-4	TRBJ2-1	CASSRPDNEQFF	TGTGCCAGCAGCCGGCCAGACAATGAGCAGTTCTTC
few	TRBD1	TRBV12-3/TRBV12-4	TRBJ2-2	CASSVQGPGELFF	TGTGCCAGCAGTGTACAGGGGCCCGGGGAGCTGTTTTTT
few	NA	TRBV5-6	TRBJ1-2	CASSLEGGRRSFYGYTF	TGTGCCAGCAGCTTGGAGGGAGGGAGGAGGTCCTTTTATGGCTACACCTTC
few	TRBD2	TRBV5-1	TRBJ2-1	CASSLATSANEQFF	TGCGCCAGCAGCTTGGCCACTAGCGCCAATGAGCAGTTCTTC
NA	NA	TRBV27	TRBJ1-6	CASSSDLNSPLHF	TGTGCCAGCAGTTCCGACCTCAATTCACCCCTCCACTTT
many	TRBD1	TRBV19	TRBJ1-4	CASSLGQATTNEKLFF	TGTGCCAGTAGTCTCGGACAGGCCACAACTAATGAAAAACTGTTTTTT
medium-sized	NA	TRBV15	TRBJ1-4	CATSRDGGATNEKLFF	TGTGCCACCAGCAGAGATGGCGGTGCAACTAATGAAAAACTGTTTTTT
NA	TRBD1	TRBV28	TRBJ1-2	CATLDRANYGYTF	TGTGCCACCCTGGACAGGGCTAACTATGGCTACACCTTC
NA	NA	TRBV7-2	TRBJ2-7	CASSLQGYEQYF	TGTGCCAGCAGCCTCCAGGGATACGAGCAGTACTTC
NA	NA	TRBV12-3/TRBV12-4	TRBJ1-3	CASSVTVGNTIYF	TGTGCCAGCAGTGTGACTGTTGGAAACACCATATATTTT
many	NA	TRBV20-1	TRBJ1-6	CSARGLSRSYNSPLHF	TGCAGTGCTAGAGGTCTTTCCCGGTCCTATAATTCACCCCTCCACTTT
NA	NA	TRBV20-1	TRBJ1-2	CSASAGSNYGYTF	TGCAGTGCTAGTGCAGGCAGTAACTATGGCTACACCTTC
many	TRBD2	TRBV5-1	TRBJ2-2	CASSPGTSGITGELFF	TGCGCCAGCAGCCCCGGGACTAGCGGAATCACCGGGGAGCTGTTTTTT
many	NA	TRBV7-9	TRBJ2-1	CASSLISGDEQFF	TGTGCCAGCAGCTTGATCTCCGGGGATGAGCAGTTCTTC
many	TRBD1	TRBV12-3/TRBV12-4	TRBJ2-7	CASSRETGTEQYF	TGTGCCAGCAGCCGAGAGACAGGGACCGAGCAGTACTTC
NA	NA	TRBV29-1	TRBJ2-4	CSGRGLAKNIQYF	TGCAGCGGGAGGGGTCTAGCCAAAAACATTCAGTACTTC
NA	TRBD1	TRBV5-6	TRBJ1-2	CASSIGTGGAYGYTF	TGTGCCAGCAGCATTGGGACAGGGGGGGCCTATGGCTACACCTTC
NA	TRBD2	TRBV30	TRBJ2-1	CAWMPSGSHEQFF	TGTGCCTGGATGCCTAGCGGGAGTCATGAGCAGTTCTTC
many	NA	TRBV5-1	TRBJ2-1	CASSSLVDPREFF	TGCGCCAGCAGCTCCCTCGTGGACCCCCGGGAGTTCTTC
many	NA	TRBV6-5	TRBJ1-1	CASSYSAGTEAFF	TGTGCCAGCAGTTACTCCGCCGGCACTGAAGCTTTCTTT
NA	NA	TRBV27	TRBJ2-1	CASRPTGASYNEQFF	TGTGCCAGCAGGCCGACTGGGGCCTCCTACAATGAGCAGTTCTTC
many	TRBD2	TRBV15	TRBJ2-7	CATSLSGRGDEQYF	TGTGCCACCAGTCTTAGCGGGAGAGGTGACGAGCAGTACTTC
many	NA	TRBV24-1	TRBJ2-1	CATSDLYLTRQFF	TGTGCCACCAGTGATTTGTATTTGACTAGGCAGTTCTTC
medium-sized	NA	TRBV5-1	TRBJ1-2	CASSLEWGLKDGYTF	TGCGCCAGCAGCTTGGAATGGGGTCTGAAGGATGGCTACACCTTC
NA	NA	TRBV6-6	TRBJ2-2	CASRNTGELFF	TGTGCCAGCAGGAACACCGGGGAGCTGTTTTTT
many	TRBD1	TRBV10-2	TRBJ1-3	CANPLWDRFYSGNTIYF	TGCGCCAACCCCTTGTGGGACAGATTTTACTCTGGAAACACCATATATTTT
many	TRBD2	TRBV5-1	TRBJ2-7	CASSLDGRLYEQYF	TGCGCCAGCAGCTTAGACGGGAGGCTCTACGAGCAGTACTTC
few	NA	TRBV7-8	TRBJ2-3	CASSPESTDTQYF	TGTGCCAGCAGCCCGGAGAGCACAGATACGCAGTATTTT
NA	NA	TRBV4-3	TRBJ2-3	CASSQEPGAGFTQYF	TGCGCCAGCAGCCAAGAGCCGGGAGCGGGCTTTACGCAGTATTTT
few	TRBD1	TRBV20-1	TRBJ1-5	CSASNTGRGDQPQHF	TGCAGTGCTAGTAATACGGGCAGGGGGGATCAGCCCCAGCATTTT